This T cell receptor beta chain originates from a study of blood T cell repertoires in COVID-19. The CDR3 consists of 13 residues. Deletions cut 1 base from V and 7 bases from J, with 8 bases between. CDR1 is KGHSH and CDR2 is LQKENI in the germline V gene. Participants were placed into cohorts based on the clinical history they reported. Recovered status in Cohort 3 required two negative PCRs, clearance, or symptom resolution. Authors' data handling: Amplification from reference gene primers served as the basis for estimated nucleated cell counts. Clones were read by immunoSEQ multiplex PCR, and TCRdb kept only the in-frame ones, dropping some. That table is the source of V, J and clone size, and D and trimming were worked out from the DNA. The table includes more than 400,000 clones, roughly 87% detected once.

The chain joins TRBV18 to TRBJ1-5; no definite D call. The sample consisted of PBMCs or T cells enriched from blood (not recorded which). The clonotype comes from a man aged 18-30 years who had recovered from COVID-19. CDR3 coding DNA: TGTGCCAGCTCACCACACTACACCCAGCCCCAGCATTTT. Protein sequence: CASSPHYTQPQHF.